What follows are 11 T cell receptor beta chains derived from one specimen sequenced in a study of PD-L1 blockade in urothelial cancer. Time point denoted: peripheral blood 6 weeks after treatment start. This table comes from immunoSEQ multiplex PCR, and its TCRdb copy is limited to in-frame clones, with some not included. Of more than 90,000 clones listed, approximately 87% are singletons. The sequenced sample was PBMCs, obtained around atezolizumab (anti-PD-L1) treatment. These receptors came from a man aged 65 to 79 with urothelial cancer.

The genes are TRBV11-2 and TRBJ2-5; 12 bases fit TRBD2. Germline V CDR1 and CDR2: SGHAT, FQNNGV. This CDR3 comprises 15 residues. Trimming removed 7 bases from V and 4 bases from J; junction bases left unmatched: 7. This chain's CDR3 is CASTLLAGGGETQYF. Written as DNA, the CDR3 is TGTGCCAGCACCCTACTAGCGGGGGGAGGAGAGACCCAGTACTTC.

J is TRBJ2-1 and V is TRBV7-6; 7 bases match TRBD2. After removal of 5 bases from V and 0 bases from J, the junction contained 4 bases not matched to a gene. CDR1 is SGHVS, CDR2 FNYEAQ, per germline. The CDR3 has 15 amino acids. CDR3 bases: TGTGCCAGCAGCCGGGACTACAGCTCCTACAATGAGCAGTTCTTC. Protein: CASSRDYSSYNEQFF.

V gene TRBV12-2 combines with J gene TRBJ2-5; TRBD2 is taken as the D call from the table, unchecked against the DNA. TRBV12-2 constitutes a pseudogene. The CDR3 contains 16 residues. The CDR3 bases are TGTGCAAGTCGCAACGGACTAGCGGGAGCTCAAGAGACCCAGTACTTC. This sequence encodes CASRNGLAGAQETQYF.

CDR3 sequence: CASSQLAGGGDEQFF. In DNA, the CDR3 is TGTGCCAGCAGTCAGCTAGCGGGGGGGGGCGATGAGCAGTTCTTC. The chain carries TRBV6-6 and TRBJ2-1; 12 nucleotides line up with TRBD2. Germline V gives CDR1 MNHNY, CDR2 SVGAGI (reference sequence). CDR3 length: 15 residues. The J segment lost 8 bases and the V segment lost 5 bases, leaving 7 bases of the junction unmatched.

The chain joins TRBV7-2 to TRBJ1-2; 9 bases line up with TRBD1. The germline V gene encodes CDR1 SGHTA and CDR2 FQGNSA. CDR3 size: 15 residues. V was clipped by 4 bases and J by 3 bases; unmatched bases: 6. The CDR3 spells CASSSSGQGHYGYTF. The DNA of the CDR3 is TGTGCCAGCAGCTCGAGCGGACAGGGGCACTATGGCTACACCTTC.

This rearrangement joins TRBV7-9 to TRBJ1-4; 8 bases are a match to TRBD1. With V trimmed by 1 base and J by 7 bases, 2 bases remained unmatched. The CDR3 consists of 14 residues. Germline V gene data show CDR1 as SEHNR and CDR2 as FQNEAQ (reference sequence). The CDR3 is CASSLVGQGEKLFF. As DNA, the CDR3 is TGTGCCAGCAGCTTAGTTGGACAGGGTGAAAAACTGTTTTTT.

The chain is built from TRBV6-6 and TRBJ2-1; TRBD1 agrees at 7 bases. Germline V gene lookup returns CDR1 MNHNY and CDR2 SVGAGI (reference sequence). The length of the CDR3 is 14 residues. The trim removed 0 bases at V and 9 bases at J, leaving 5 bases unmatched. The CDR3 sequence is CASSYSQGVFEQFF. As DNA, the CDR3 is TGTGCCAGCAGTTACTCGCAGGGGGTATTTGAGCAGTTCTTC.

The J gene is TRBJ1-2, the V gene TRBV27, with 9 bases fitting TRBD1. This CDR3 is 16 amino acids long. J was trimmed by 1 base and V by 7 bases; bases with no gene match: 10. Germline V gives CDR1 MNHEY, CDR2 SMNVEV (reference sequence). Written as DNA, the CDR3 is TGTGCCAGCACTCTCACAGGGGGCTGGGGTAACTATGGCTACACCTTC. It codes for CASTLTGGWGNYGYTF.

The J gene is TRBJ2-1, the V gene TRBV30; 11 bases are a match to TRBD2. Germline V CDR1 and CDR2: GTSNPN, SVGIG (reference sequence). The V gene end was trimmed by 5 bases and the J gene end by 9 bases; junction bases not matched to a gene: 9. The CDR3 consists of 14 residues. CDR3 sequence reads: CAWDGTSGLGEQFF. The CDR3 DNA reads TGTGCCTGGGACGGGACTAGCGGCTTAGGTGAGCAGTTCTTC. The full variable domain, with the rest looked up from reference TRBV30 and TRBJ2-1, is SQTIHQWPATLVQPVGSPLSLECTVEGTSNPNLYWYRQAAGRGLQLLFYSVGIGQISSEVPQNLSASRPQDRQFILSSKKLLLSDSGFYLCAWDGTSGLGEQFFGPGTRLTVL.

The genes are TRBV7-9 and TRBJ2-5; weak D call: TRBD1 (5 bases). CDR1 and CDR2 (germline): SEHNR, FQNEAQ (reference sequence). Trimming pared 5 bases from V and 5 bases from J, leaving 18 bases between. The CDR3 is 15 amino acids. As DNA, the CDR3 is TGTGCCAGCAGCCCAAGGGGCTTTGAGGAGGAGACCCAGTACTTC. As protein: CASSPRGFEEETQYF.

This clone showed up just a few times. The chain recombines TRBV11-2 with TRBJ2-7; D gene unclear. CDR3 length: 13 residues. Germline CDR1 SGHAT, CDR2 FQNNGV. Trimming stripped 3 bases from V and 3 bases from J, with 9 bases between. The CDR3 DNA is TGTGCCAGCAGCTTGGGCGTTTTCTACGAGCAGTACTTC. Translation: CASSLGVFYEQYF.